This note documents a single TCR beta chain sequence. The data were obtained in a study of blood T cells in healthy people across ages. Donor samples were obtained from healthy Caucasian individuals from Russia, aged roughly 6 to 90. Each donor gave roughly 9.2 milliliters of peripheral blood. A J-beta primer mix and a sample-barcoded 5' primer were used in a second PCR of about 7 to 11 cycles. TCRdb re-derived calls from the 5' RACE reads in MiXCR, one entry per CDR3 protein. The table includes under 1,000,000 distinct CDR3 sequences, 35% to 40% detected once. CDR3 length equals 14 residues. J was trimmed by 10 bases and V by 4 bases; bases with no gene match: 6.

The sequenced sample consisted of blood. The source is a man in his late teens or twenties in good health. The chain links TRBV12-3 or TRBV12-4 to TRBJ2-1; 11 nucleotides agree with TRBD2. The CDR3 loop is CASSSVGTSGEQFF. The CDR3 region has the DNA TGTGCCAGCAGTTCTGTCGGGACTAGCGGCGAGCAGTTCTTC.